A single sample is the source of the 18 T cell receptor beta chains below, sequenced in a study of T cell clonotyping in hematopoietic cell transplantation. Using immunoSEQ multiplex PCR, the repertoire was profiled, and TCRdb retains in-frame clones only, with some absent. The table has over 25,000 clones, approximately 96% seen once. Material: peripheral blood mononuclear cells. These receptors all come from a man in his fifties in good health. Some clones in this sample may be carry-over from other donors' samples.

The chain links TRBV2 to TRBJ1-2, with 8 bases identical to TRBD1. The germline gives CDR1 SNHLY, CDR2 FYNNEI. With V trimmed by 1 base and J by 6 bases, 7 bases remained unmatched. CDR3 length: 15 residues. In DNA, the CDR3 is TGTGCCAGCAGTGAAGAGGACAGGGACCTGAATGGCTACACCTTC. It is translated as CASSEEDRDLNGYTF.

V usage is TRBV6-1 and J usage is TRBJ2-7; D is possibly TRBD1 (6 bases). Germline loops: CDR1 MNHNS, CDR2 SASEGT. Trimming took 3 bases from V and 3 from J, leaving 12 bases between them. This CDR3 is built from 14 residues. CDR3 DNA: TGTGCCAGCAGTGACAGGGGCGGCTTCTACGAGCAGTACTTC. It specifies CASSDRGGFYEQYF.

The V gene is TRBV7-9, the J gene TRBJ1-3, with 9 nucleotides matching TRBD1. V dropped 5 bases and J dropped 2; count of bases not matched to a gene: 10. The CDR3 contains 17 residues. CDR1 and CDR2 from the germline V gene are SEHNR and FQNEAQ (reference sequence). The CDR3: CASSPQPGTGTGNTIYF. CDR3 nucleotide sequence: TGTGCCAGCAGCCCCCAACCCGGGACAGGGACTGGAAACACCATATATTTT.

V is TRBV4-1 and J is TRBJ2-7, with D hard to call. The germline gives CDR1 MGHRA, CDR2 YSYEKL. The CDR3 has 17 amino acids. The V gene lost 0 bases and the J gene lost 1 base, with 16 bases spanning the gap. The CDR3 reads CASSQEGPTRNSYEQYF. In DNA form, the CDR3 reads TGCGCCAGCAGCCAAGAAGGTCCGACACGCAATTCCTACGAGCAGTACTTC.

The genes are TRBV29-1 and TRBJ2-3; the match to TRBD1 covers 10 bases. The germline V gene encodes CDR1 SQVTM and CDR2 ANQGSEA. Losses at the gene ends were 7 bases for V and 1 base for J; bases not matched to a gene: 5. The CDR3 covers 14 residues. CDR3 coding DNA: TGCAGCGGGCGACAGGGGGCGCGCACAGATACGCAGTATTTT. It encodes CSGRQGARTDTQYF.

This chain links TRBV29-1 with TRBJ2-3, with 10 bases aligning to TRBD2. This CDR3 contains 15 residues. After removal of 4 bases from V and 1 base from J, the junction contained 5 bases not matched to a gene. The germline CDR1 and CDR2 sequences are SQVTM and ANQGSEA. The CDR3 coding sequence is TGCAGCGTTGTTTATACTAGCGGGGGCACAGATACGCAGTATTTT. It is translated as CSVVYTSGGTDTQYF.

The V call is TRBV10-3, the J call TRBJ2-6; TRBD1 aligns across 8 bases. Trimming at V came to 4 bases and at J to 0 bases, leaving 8 bases not matched to a gene. CDR3 length: 18 amino acids. In germline, CDR1 is ENHRY, CDR2 SYGVKD. CDR3 in amino acids: CAISGDRGYDSGANVLTF. DNA for the CDR3: TGTGCCATCAGTGGTGACAGGGGATATGACTCTGGGGCCAACGTCCTGACTTTC.

The V gene is TRBV19, the J gene TRBJ2-3; a possible D gene is TRBD2 (6 bases). V dropped 9 bases and J dropped 1 base, with 11 bases sitting between them. CDR3 length equals 13 residues. Germline-derived CDR1 and CDR2 are LNHDA and SQIVND (reference sequence). The DNA for the CDR3 is TGTGCCAGCGGAAGGAGGGGCACAGATACGCAGTATTTT. Protein sequence: CASGRRGTDTQYF.

V usage is TRBV7-8 and J usage is TRBJ1-3; 9 positions agree with TRBD1. This CDR3 spans 17 amino acids. CDR1 and CDR2 from the germline V gene are SGHVS and FQNEAQ. The V segment lost 2 bases and the J segment 1 base; nucleotides outside the gene matches: 6. The CDR3 DNA sequence: TGTGCCAGCAGCTTAACTCCCGGGACAGGGTCTGGAAACACCATATATTTT. The encoded protein is CASSLTPGTGSGNTIYF. Full variable domain (rest looked up from reference TRBV7-8 and TRBJ1-3): GAGVSQSPRYKVAKRGQDVALRCDPISGHVSLFWYQQALGQGPEFLTYFQNEAQLDKSGLPSDRFFAERPEGSVSTLKIQRTQQEDSAVYLCASSLTPGTGSGNTIYFGEGSWLTVV.

The sample holds a few counts of this clone. The CDR3 DNA is TGTGCCTGGAACCTCGACAGGGGGCGCGGGGACACTGAAGCTTTCTTT. Protein sequence: CAWNLDRGRGDTEAFF. The chain has TRBV30 and TRBJ1-1, with 10 bases fitting TRBD1. This CDR3 is 16 amino acids long. Losses at the gene ends were 4 bases for V and 3 bases for J; bases not matched to a gene: 11. Germline V CDR1 and CDR2: GTSNPN, SVGIG (reference sequence).

The rearrangement joins TRBV9 to TRBJ2-2; no definite D call. The CDR3 has 17 amino acids. Trimming took 0 bases from V and 0 from J, leaving 12 bases between them. The germline CDR1 and CDR2 sequences are SGDLS and YYNGEE. For the CDR3, the DNA is TGTGCCAGCAGCGTAGCGGCCTGGTTAGCGAACACCGGGGAGCTGTTTTTT. It is translated as CASSVAAWLANTGELFF.

This sequence joins TRBV15 and TRBJ2-7; D perhaps matches TRBD1 (5 bases). Germline CDR1 reads LNHNV; CDR2 reads YYDKDF (reference sequence). V was shortened by 5 bases and J by 6 bases, with 8 bases between the two germline ends. CDR3 length: 11 amino acids. CDR3 in DNA: TGTGCCACCAGCTGGGGCGGCGAGCAGTACTTC. This gives the protein CATSWGGEQYF.

V and J are TRBV4-3 and TRBJ1-5; D is ambiguous. V was shortened by 8 bases and J by 5 bases, with 16 bases between the two germline ends. CDR1 is LGHNA, CDR2 YSLEER, per germline. The CDR3 has 14 amino acids. The CDR3 DNA sequence: TGCGCCAGCTCCAGCGGGAGTGTATATCAGCCCCAGCATTTT. It codes for CASSSGSVYQPQHF.

This clone was picked up one time. In DNA, the CDR3 is TGTGCCAGTCGCGGCGTCGGTGCCTACAATGAGCAGTTCTTC. Its protein product is CASRGVGAYNEQFF. V gene TRBV7-2 combines with J gene TRBJ2-1; the D is unclear. This CDR3 contains 14 residues. Trimming stripped 9 bases from V and 2 bases from J, with 14 bases between. Per the germline V gene, CDR1 is SGHTA and CDR2 is FQGNSA. The entire variable domain, with the rest obtained from reference TRBV7-2 and TRBJ2-1, is as follows: GAGVSQSPSNKVTEKGKDVELRCDPISGHTALYWYRQSLGQGLEFLIYFQGNSAPDKSGLPSDRFSAERTGGSVSTLTIQRTQQEDSAVYLCASRGVGAYNEQFFGPGTRLTVL.

This clone was recorded once. The rearrangement uses TRBV5-1 and TRBJ1-3; the D gene is possibly TRBD1 (6 bases). There are 17 residues in the CDR3. Looked up from germline, CDR1 is SGHRS and CDR2 is YFSETQ. The ends were cut back, 3 bases at V and 0 bases at J, with 16 bases in the middle. In DNA, the CDR3 is TGCGCCAGCAGCTACGACTCCGGACAGAACTCTGGAAACACCATATATTTT. Translation: CASSYDSGQNSGNTIYF.

J is TRBJ1-2 and V is TRBV2; D is undetermined. CDR1 is SNHLY, CDR2 FYNNEI, per germline. Trimming pared 2 bases from V and 0 bases from J, leaving 13 bases between. The CDR3 consists of 16 residues. The chain's CDR3 is CASSELSGIANYGYTF. DNA for the CDR3: TGTGCCAGCAGTGAACTATCGGGGATAGCTAACTATGGCTACACCTTC.

The sample holds one count of this clone. The chain combines TRBV29-1 with TRBJ1-2; 11 bases are a match to TRBD1. Germline V gene sequence: CDR1 SQVTM, CDR2 ANQGSEA. Trimming removed 8 bases from V and 3 bases from J; junction bases left unmatched: 11. The CDR3 is made up of 15 amino acids. DNA for the CDR3: TGCAGCATCCGGACAGGGGGCAGGCTCGACTATGGCTACACCTTC. It is translated as CSIRTGGRLDYGYTF.

This chain joins TRBV28 and TRBJ1-2; TRBD1 might be the D (6 bases). The V gene's germline CDR1 is MDHEN and CDR2 SYDVKM. The CDR3 consists of 13 residues. Between the trimmed V and J ends, which lost 8 bases and 1 base, there was a span of 11 bases. This CDR3 reads CASRGGGNYGYTF. The CDR3 coding sequence is TGTGCCAGCCGAGGGGGGGGTAACTATGGCTACACCTTC.